This T cell receptor beta chain was captured in a study of type 1 and type 2 diabetes patients. Background on the study: Samples came from type 1 diabetic, type 2 diabetic or nondiabetic people, recruited in China. Study findings and constraints: Both CD4+ and CD8+ type 2 diabetes repertoires showed significantly higher diversity than type 1.

Germline V gives CDR1 MNHEY, CDR2 SMNVEV (reference sequence). The CDR3 has 12 amino acids. The V end was cut by 7 bases, the J end by 6 bases, with 13 bases between. Amplification started from genomic DNA. A primer set of 30 forward and 13 reverse primers amplified the CDR3. TCRdb reprocessed the multiplex PCR reads via MiXCR and lists one record per CDR3 protein. The table has about 290,000 distinct CDR3 sequences, more than 45% seen once. Regarding this clonotype: The antigen remains unidentified.

The TCR was taken from a man aged 18 to 35 with type 2 diabetes. V gene TRBV27 combines with J gene TRBJ2-7; D possibly corresponds to TRBD2 (6 bases). Sequencing input: peripheral blood mononuclear cells (PBMCs). The CDR3 sequence: CASTFRRGEQYF. CDR3 nucleotides: TGTGCCAGCACCTTCCGGCGGGGCGAGCAGTACTTC.